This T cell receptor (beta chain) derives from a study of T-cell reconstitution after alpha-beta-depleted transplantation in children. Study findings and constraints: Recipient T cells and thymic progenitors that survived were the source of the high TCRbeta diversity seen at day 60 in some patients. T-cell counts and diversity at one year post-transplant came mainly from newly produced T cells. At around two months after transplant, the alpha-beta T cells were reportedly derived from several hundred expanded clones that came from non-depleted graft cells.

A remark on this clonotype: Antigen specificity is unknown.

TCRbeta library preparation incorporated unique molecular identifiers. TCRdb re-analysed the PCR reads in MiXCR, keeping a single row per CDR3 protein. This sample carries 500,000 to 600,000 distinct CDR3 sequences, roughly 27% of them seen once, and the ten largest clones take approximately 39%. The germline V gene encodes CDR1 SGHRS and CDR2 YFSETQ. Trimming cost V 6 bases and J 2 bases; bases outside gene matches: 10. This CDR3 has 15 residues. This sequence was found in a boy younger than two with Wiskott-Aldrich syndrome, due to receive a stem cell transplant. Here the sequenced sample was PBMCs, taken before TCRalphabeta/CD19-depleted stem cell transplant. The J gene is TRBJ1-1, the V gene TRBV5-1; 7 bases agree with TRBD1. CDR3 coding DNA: TGCGCCAGCACCACCGCAGGGGGAGAAAACACTGAAGCTTTCTTT. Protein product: CASTTAGGENTEAFF.